These 13 T cell receptor beta chains share one sample of origin, sequenced in a study of blood T cell repertoires in COVID-19. Profiling relied on immunoSEQ multiplex PCR, and the TCRdb table lists in-frame clones only, not all of them. The sample includes 87,000 or so clones, about nine tenths of them seen just once. Sequencing input: peripheral blood. Every receptor here comes from a woman between 50 and 59 years old with active or convalescent COVID-19.

The count of this clone is one. The chain is built from TRBV13 and TRBJ1-2; D remains ambiguous. The length of the CDR3 is 15 residues. The V end lost 5 bases, the J end lost 4 bases, and 17 bases lay between the germline ends. Germline V gene lookup returns CDR1 PRHDT and CDR2 FYEKMQ (reference sequence). This CDR3 is CASSPGREPVYGYTF. CDR3 sequence (DNA): TGTGCCAGCAGCCCAGGCCGGGAGCCAGTCTATGGCTACACCTTC.

This clone appeared a few times. The V gene is TRBV5-1, the J gene TRBJ2-1; D unclear. The V gene lost 1 base and the J gene lost 1 base, with 9 bases spanning the gap. The CDR3 is 15 residues long. Germline CDR1 and CDR2: SGHRS and YFSETQ. DNA for the CDR3: TGCGCCAGCAGCTTGTCACTTCAATCCTACAATGAGCAGTTCTTC. Its protein is CASSLSLQSYNEQFF.

The chain joins TRBV5-4 to TRBJ1-1; no reliable D call. The CDR3 extends over 13 amino acids. Trimming stripped 3 bases from V and 5 bases from J, with 11 bases between. Germline lookup yields CDR1 SGHNT and CDR2 YYREEE (reference sequence). This chain's CDR3 is CASSSRSRTEAFF. Here the CDR3 DNA reads TGTGCCAGCAGCTCAAGGAGTCGGACTGAAGCTTTCTTT.

The genes are TRBV7-3 and TRBJ2-1; TRBD2 is a possible D gene (5 bases). Germline V gene data show CDR1 as SGHTA and CDR2 as FQGTGA. This CDR3 has 15 amino acids. With 1 base removed from V and 5 bases from J, the gap between germline ends came to 12 bases. The CDR3: CASSLMGGSNNEQFF. The CDR3 DNA follows: TGTGCCAGCAGCTTAATGGGTGGGAGTAACAATGAGCAGTTCTTC.

This chain connects TRBV15 to TRBJ1-1; 7 nucleotides align to TRBD1. The CDR3 sequence is 15 residues long. V gave up 1 base and J gave up 1 base; unmatched junction bases: 3. Germline loops: CDR1 LNHNV, CDR2 YYDKDF (reference sequence). The CDR3: CATSRGDRRNTEAFF. The CDR3 DNA is TGTGCCACCAGCAGAGGGGACAGAAGGAACACTGAAGCTTTCTTT.

This rearrangement joins TRBV4-3 to TRBJ2-5; possibly TRBD2 for D (6 bases). Germline values: CDR1 LGHNA, CDR2 YSLEER. The CDR3 has 14 amino acids. Trimming left V 4 bases short and J 4 bases short, with 13 bases between. This CDR3 reads CASSRTRDLETQYF. Here the CDR3 DNA reads TGCGCCAGCAGCCGAACCCGGGACTTAGAGACCCAGTACTTC.

The V call is TRBV7-2, the J call TRBJ2-1; 10 nucleotides line up with TRBD2. Germline trimming cut 5 bases from V and 9 bases from J; bases unmatched to any gene: 16. Germline V gene data show CDR1 as SGHTA and CDR2 as FQGNSA. This CDR3 region has 17 residues. The CDR3 DNA is TGTGCCAGCAGCGTCGAATTTAGCGGGGGGACCAGCGGTGAGCAGTTCTTC. This encodes CASSVEFSGGTSGEQFF.

The chain recombines TRBV5-5 with TRBJ1-1, with TRBD1 matching 7 bases. The CDR3 runs to 17 residues. The germline V gene encodes CDR1 SGHKS and CDR2 YYEKEE (reference sequence). V lost 0 bases to trimming and J lost 2 bases; unmatched junction nucleotides: 10. CDR3 sequence: CASSLDPGGIGNTEAFF. Written as DNA, the CDR3 is TGTGCCAGCAGCTTGGACCCAGGGGGTATTGGTAACACTGAAGCTTTCTTT.

This clone was recorded a few times. The gene calls are TRBV7-2 and TRBJ1-2, with 8 bases that match TRBD1. Looked up from germline, CDR1 is SGHTA and CDR2 is FQGNSA. V gave up 4 bases and J gave up 4 bases; unmatched junction bases: 8. The CDR3 totals 15 residues. CDR3 loop: CASSSKTGGSYGYTF. The CDR3 nucleotides read TGTGCCAGCAGCTCCAAAACAGGGGGGAGCTATGGCTACACCTTC.

The rearrangement links TRBV21-1 to TRBJ1-1; TRBD1, the table's D call, was not compared with the DNA. TRBV21-1 is a documented pseudogene. The CDR3 has 18 residues. The CDR3 nucleotides read TGTGCCAGCAGCCCGTACTCGCGACAGGCACCAGCTGGCACTGAAGCTTTCTTT. Amino acid sequence: CASSPYSRQAPAGTEAFF.

A single count supports this clone. The chain links TRBV19 to TRBJ2-7, with D possibly TRBD2 on 5 matching bases. V was cut by 4 bases and J by 4 bases, with 11 bases left in between. The CDR3 runs to 13 residues. Germline CDR1 and CDR2: LNHDA and SQIVND (reference sequence). CDR3 bases: TGTGCCAGTAGTACGGTCGAGGGATACGAGCAGTACTTC. Its protein product is CASSTVEGYEQYF. Drawing the rest from reference TRBV19 and TRBJ2-7, the complete variable domain is DGGITQSPKYLFRKEGQNVTLSCEQNLNHDAMYWYRQDPGQGLRLIYYSQIVNDFQKGDIAEGYSVSREKKESFPLTVTSAQKNPTAFYLCASSTVEGYEQYFGPGTRLTVT.

This chain joins TRBV30 and TRBJ2-3, with D unresolved. The V and J ends lost 5 bases and 14 bases respectively, with 14 bases between them. The CDR3 runs 10 residues. Germline CDR1 is GTSNPN and CDR2 is SVGIG (reference sequence). This CDR3 is CAWGGARLYF. CDR3 sequence (DNA): TGTGCCTGGGGCGGAGCCCGTTTGTATTTT.

In this sample, this clone turned up a few times. The V gene is TRBV18, the J gene TRBJ2-7; the D gene is possibly TRBD1 (5 bases). The CDR3 has 12 residues. V lost 6 bases to trimming and J lost 2 bases, with 8 bases between them. Germline lookup yields CDR1 KGHSH and CDR2 LQKENI. CDR3 DNA: TGTGCCAGCTCGCAGACAGCCTACGAGCAGTACTTC. Its translation is CASSQTAYEQYF.